The present T cell receptor (beta chain) was sequenced within a study of chemoradiotherapy in HPV16-positive cancers (dated by TCRdb to between 2020 and 2023). Background on the whole study: Functional T-cell assays on cells from a couple of HPV16-positive patients defined candidate HPV-specific T-cell clones and common TCR motifs. Whether T-cell immunity against the HPV oncoproteins E6 and E7 changes during chemoradiotherapy and whether survival is affected by this immunity were examined in the study. The candidate HPV-specific TCRs and motifs were subsequently tracked in TCR repertoires obtained from 90 or so patients with HPV-related cancers.

The paper's findings and limits, for the study overall: In HPV16-positive patients, expansion of HPV-responsive T cells during chemoradiotherapy was found to be associated with improved recurrence-free survival. The survival association was reported for HPV16-positive patients, and the functional definition of HPV-specific T cells was derived from only a couple of HPV16-positive patients. Expansion of candidate HPV-specific clones and E7-related TCR motifs was observed in the tumor microenvironment during treatment, whereas no such expansion was observed for non-HPV-specific T cells.

Repertoires were sampled multiple times during chemoradiotherapy, which allowed clonal expansion in the tumor microenvironment to be followed. About this clone itself: Its antigen remains unidentified. The record has no base qualities; no much larger clone is one base away.

Library method: the immunoSEQ multiplex PCR assay. In its TCRdb copy, this immuneACCESS table keeps in-frame sequences only and misses some clones. Where compared with another copy, unresolved V genes explain less than half of these, and the others have no known cause. The sample profile shows 25,000 to 35,000 clones; more than 70% of them were found once. 4.8% of the sample lies in the top ten. The source of this sequence is a human donor with HPV-associated anogenital cancer. The sequences come from blood, collected from a patient who underwent chemoradiotherapy.

The nucleotide sequence reads TGTGCCATCAGTGAGGATGGCTACACCTTC. Translated, this gives CAISEDGYTF. The sequence joins TRBV10-3 to TRBJ1-2; the D gene assignment is ambiguous. From the cysteine up to the phenylalanine, the CDR3 has a length of 10 residues. CDR3 DNA is the only sequence kept; it has 30 bases, read in frame from the first base. CDR1 and CDR2 were assigned from the germline V gene as ENHRY and SYGVKD. Deletion took 2 bases off V and 6 bases off J, with a span of 1 base between the germline ends.